This is a list of T cell receptor beta chains from one sample in a study of blood T cell repertoires in COVID-19. The table came from immunoSEQ multiplex PCR; TCRdb's copy has only in-frame clones and leaves some out. This sample carries roughly 18,000 clones, approximately 91% of them seen once, and the ten largest clones take 15% to 20%. Sequencing was performed on peripheral blood. These receptor sequences come from a human donor in a cohort sampled during active COVID-19. CDR3s include the opening cysteine and the closing phenylalanine or tryptophan. The D gene is left open where the match is weak. The size field is filled for only some rows; it gives once, few, many or a size class.

J gene	clone size	D gene	V gene	CDR3 protein	CDR3 DNA
TRBJ2-2	NA	TRBD1	TRBV4-3	CASSQDLTGVGAGELFF	TGCGCCAGCAGCCAAGACTTGACAGGGGTGGGGGCCGGGGAGCTGTTTTTT
TRBJ1-5	NA	NA	TRBV7-2	CVSSLASEIPQHF	TGTGTCAGCAGCTTAGCGTCGGAGATCCCCCAGCATTTT
TRBJ2-3	NA	NA	TRBV12-3/TRBV12-4	CASTNIGEDTQYF	TGTGCCAGCACTAACATTGGGGAGGATACGCAGTATTTT
TRBJ1-1	NA	NA	TRBV6-5	CASLDVTGTEAFF	TGTGCCAGCCTCGACGTCACGGGAACTGAAGCTTTCTTT
TRBJ2-1	NA	TRBD2	TRBV3-1/TRBV3-2	CASSQDSGLAGGQFF	TGTGCCAGCAGCCAAGATTCTGGACTAGCGGGAGGGCAGTTCTTC
TRBJ2-2	NA	NA	TRBV11-1	CASSLAVTAGELFF	TGTGCCAGCAGCTTAGCGGTCACAGCCGGGGAGCTGTTTTTT
TRBJ2-7	NA	NA	TRBV2	CASSLTGVTAYEQYF	TGTGCCAGCAGTCTGACAGGCGTCACGGCCTACGAGCAGTACTTC
TRBJ2-2	NA	TRBD2	TRBV10-1	CASSESEAGPGELFF	TGCGCCAGCAGTGAGTCAGAAGCGGGACCCGGGGAGCTGTTTTTT
TRBJ2-2	few	NA	TRBV9	CASSVQPGAGTGELFF	TGTGCCAGCAGCGTCCAACCAGGGGCAGGTACCGGGGAGCTGTTTTTT
TRBJ1-1	NA	TRBD1	TRBV30	CAWSTHRGNTEAFF	TGTGCCTGGAGTACCCACAGGGGGAACACTGAAGCTTTCTTT
TRBJ2-7	NA	TRBD1	TRBV7-3	CASSLRGGQGRYEQYF	TGTGCCAGCAGCCTTAGGGGGGGACAGGGTCGCTACGAGCAGTACTTC
TRBJ2-3	NA	NA	TRBV19	CASSMRLPTDTQYF	TGTGCCAGTAGTATGCGTCTACCCACAGATACGCAGTATTTT
TRBJ2-3	NA	TRBD1	TRBV11-2	CASRQTGGTDTQYF	TGTGCCAGCAGGCAGACAGGGGGTACAGATACGCAGTATTTT
TRBJ2-3	once	TRBD1	TRBV29-1	CSVADRGSTDTQYF	TGCAGCGTGGCGGACAGGGGGTCCACAGATACGCAGTATTTT
TRBJ2-7	NA	TRBD1	TRBV5-4	CASSLIVTGTGGAAYEQYF	TGTGCCAGCAGCTTGATTGTCACCGGGACAGGGGGCGCAGCTTACGAGCAGTACTTC
TRBJ1-2	NA	NA	TRBV7-8	CASSSTGRGSYGYTF	TGTGCCAGCAGCTCCACAGGGAGGGGATCCTATGGCTACACCTTC
TRBJ2-5	NA	NA	TRBV6-5	CASSYSTGRETQYF	TGTGCCAGCAGTTACTCGACAGGGAGGGAGACCCAGTACTTC
TRBJ2-3	NA	NA	TRBV7-9	CASSQDFSSTDTQYF	TGTGCCAGCAGCCAAGACTTTTCTAGCACAGATACGCAGTATTTT
TRBJ1-6	NA	TRBD1	TRBV27	CASRLPDRGSPLHF	TGTGCCAGCAGGCTACCGGACAGGGGTTCACCCCTCCACTTT
TRBJ2-3	NA	TRBD1	TRBV10-2	CASSELAGTGAADTQYF	TGCGCCAGCAGTGAGTTAGCCGGGACAGGGGCGGCAGATACGCAGTATTTT
TRBJ1-3	NA	NA	TRBV5-1	CASSPGDSSGNTIYF	TGCGCCAGCAGCCCCGGCGACAGCTCTGGAAACACCATATATTTT
TRBJ1-1	NA	NA	TRBV6-1	CASSEAFGANLGGNTEAFF	TGTGCCAGCAGTGAAGCGTTTGGAGCTAACCTCGGGGGTAACACTGAAGCTTTCTTT
TRBJ2-1	NA	TRBD2	TRBV7-6	CASSLQGGILAGKDDEQFF	TGTGCCAGCAGCCTACAGGGCGGGATACTAGCGGGAAAGGACGATGAGCAGTTCTTC
TRBJ2-1	NA	TRBD2	TRBV5-8	CASSLWSSGRSGEQFF	TGTGCCAGCAGCTTGTGGTCTAGCGGGAGGTCCGGTGAGCAGTTCTTC
TRBJ2-1	NA	NA	TRBV4-1	CASSQESPGLRNEQFF	TGCGCCAGCAGCCAAGAAAGTCCAGGGCTGCGGAATGAGCAGTTCTTC
TRBJ2-1	once	NA	TRBV7-3	CASSPLPGQSARSYNEQFF	TGTGCCAGCAGCCCCCTCCCCGGACAGTCCGCGCGCTCCTACAATGAGCAGTTCTTC
TRBJ1-4	NA	TRBD1	TRBV5-1	CASRLGQLNGANEKLFF	TGCGCCAGCAGGCTGGGACAGCTCAACGGGGCTAATGAAAAACTGTTTTTT
TRBJ2-3	NA	TRBD1	TRBV7-9	CASSLEGQPTDTQYF	TGTGCCAGCAGCCTAGAGGGACAGCCGACAGATACGCAGTATTTT
TRBJ1-6	NA	NA	TRBV9	CASSVTGSFNSPLHF	TGTGCCAGCAGCGTCACAGGGTCTTTTAATTCACCCCTCCACTTT
TRBJ2-2	once	TRBD1	TRBV19	CASRTRQGANTGELFF	TGTGCCAGTAGAACCAGGCAGGGGGCGAACACCGGGGAGCTGTTTTTT
TRBJ1-6	once	NA	TRBV6-8	CASRSGPFLENSPLHF	TGTGCCAGCAGATCAGGCCCTTTCCTCGAAAATTCACCCCTCCACTTT
TRBJ2-3	NA	TRBD2	TRBV28	CASNTLAGRTDTQYF	TGTGCCAGCAACACTCTAGCGGGGCGCACAGATACGCAGTATTTT
TRBJ2-5	NA	TRBD2	TRBV27	CASSRGLAGGQETQYF	TGTGCCAGCAGTCGGGGACTAGCGGGAGGGCAAGAGACCCAGTACTTC
TRBJ1-1	NA	TRBD1	TRBV30	CAWSDLGNTGGTEAFF	TGTGCCTGGAGCGACCTTGGGAATACAGGGGGCACTGAAGCTTTCTTT
TRBJ1-4	NA	NA	TRBV28	CASSSQGSNEKLFF	TGTGCCAGCAGTTCTCAGGGGAGTAATGAAAAACTGTTTTTT
TRBJ2-7	NA	NA	TRBV6-6	CASSYGAGYSYEQYF	TGTGCCAGCAGTTATGGGGCGGGGTACTCCTACGAGCAGTACTTC
TRBJ1-5	NA	TRBD1	TRBV27	CASSSTGTVEYSNQPQHF	TGTGCCAGCAGTTCAACCGGGACAGTAGAATATAGCAATCAGCCCCAGCATTTT
TRBJ2-7	NA	TRBD1	TRBV29-1	CSVGGQGAQGEQYF	TGCAGCGTCGGGGGACAGGGGGCGCAGGGCGAGCAGTACTTC
TRBJ2-5	NA	NA	TRBV5-1	CASSLARQGRGETQYF	TGCGCCAGCAGCTTGGCCCGCCAGGGGAGGGGGGAGACCCAGTACTTC
TRBJ2-1	once	TRBD2	TRBV10-3	CAISEPSGTSGRWGSYNEQFF	TGTGCCATCAGTGAGCCCTCCGGGACTAGCGGGAGGTGGGGCTCCTACAATGAGCAGTTCTTC
TRBJ2-2	NA	NA	TRBV5-6	CASSSIDRRLNTGELFF	TGTGCCAGCAGCTCTATTGACAGGAGGTTGAACACCGGGGAGCTGTTTTTT
TRBJ2-1	NA	TRBD2	TRBV28	CASGGLAGDEQFF	TGTGCCAGCGGGGGACTAGCGGGAGATGAGCAGTTCTTC
TRBJ1-5	once	TRBD1	TRBV20-1	CSASFTGAPGQPQHF	TGCAGTGCTAGTTTCACAGGGGCCCCGGGCCAGCCCCAGCATTTT
TRBJ2-5	NA	NA	TRBV6-5	CASSLLGGGETQYF	TGTGCCAGCAGTCTGCTGGGGGGTGGGGAGACCCAGTACTTC
TRBJ2-7	NA	TRBD1	TRBV6-6	CASSPGQGAGEQYF	TGTGCCAGCAGTCCGGGACAGGGGGCGGGCGAGCAGTACTTC
TRBJ1-6	NA	NA	TRBV29-1	CSACQSYNSPLHF	TGCAGCGCCTGTCAGTCCTATAATTCACCCCTCCACTTT
TRBJ1-3	few	TRBD1	TRBV19	CASSATGQGAGNTIYF	TGTGCCAGTAGTGCGACGGGACAGGGTGCTGGAAACACCATATATTTT
TRBJ2-3	NA	TRBD2	TRBV6-5	CASRIAGASTDTQYF	TGTGCCAGCAGGATAGCGGGTGCTAGCACAGATACGCAGTATTTT
TRBJ1-4	NA	NA	TRBV13	CASSLGRATNEKLFF	TGTGCCAGCAGCTTAGGACGGGCAACTAATGAAAAACTGTTTTTT
TRBJ2-2	NA	NA	TRBV6-2/TRBV6-3	CASSYSGPTGELFF	TGTGCCAGCAGTTACTCGGGCCCCACCGGGGAGCTGTTTTTT